This T cell receptor (beta chain) derives from a study of blood T cells in healthy people across ages. Study-wide background: About one barcoded beta molecule per two T cells came from capture by template switching.

The donors, aged roughly 6 to 100, were healthy Caucasians from Russia. It was with a sample-barcoded 5' primer and a J-beta primer mix that a second PCR of roughly 7 to 12 cycles was run. MiXCR, applied by TCRdb to the 5' RACE reads, yields one record per CDR3 protein. The repertoire consists of about 1.8 million distinct CDR3 sequences, with just under 50% occurring once and the leading ten covering more than 2%. The receptor was derived from a woman aged 40 to 55 in good health. The sequencing sample was made of blood.

CDR3 DNA: TGTGCCACCAGTGATTTCCCTAGCGGGGGGGTAGTTACGCAGTATTTT. This sequence encodes CATSDFPSGGVVTQYF. The chain joins TRBV24-1 to TRBJ2-3; the match to TRBD2 covers 12 bases. Germline CDR1 and CDR2: KGHDR and SFDVKD. V trimming: 1 base; J trimming: 8 bases; junction bases outside the gene matches: 6. The CDR3 has 16 residues.